This passage covers 21 T cell receptor beta chains from one sample sequenced in a study of shared clonotypes between healthy human individuals. Generated by immunoSEQ multiplex PCR, the TCRdb table keeps only in-frame clones and is missing some. The sample lists around 510,000 clones, just over 75% occurring once. The sequenced sample was PBMCs. These TCRs come from a woman aged 35 to 49 in good health. Some clones in this sample may be carry-over from other donors' samples.

The rearrangement uses TRBV6-1 and TRBJ1-1; TRBD1 is a possible D gene (5 bases). The CDR3 runs 14 residues. Germline-derived CDR1 and CDR2 are MNHNS and SASEGT. Trimming removed 7 bases at V and 0 bases at J, with 12 bases between. This chain's CDR3 is CASTPGTMNTEAFF. For the CDR3, the DNA is TGTGCCAGCACTCCAGGGACCATGAACACTGAAGCTTTCTTT.

The gene calls are TRBV6-1 and TRBJ1-1, with D uncertain. Germline CDR1 and CDR2: MNHNS and SASEGT. The CDR3 contains 14 residues. V lost 5 bases and J 4 bases, leaving 14 bases between the germline ends. CDR3 coding DNA: TGTGCCAGCAGTCAAGTAAGATCTGGCACTGAAGCTTTCTTT. Translated, it gives CASSQVRSGTEAFF.

On this clone: This sample includes further DNA sequences coding for the same CDR3. The chain recombines TRBV28 with TRBJ1-1, with TRBD1 identical over 9 bases. CDR1 is MDHEN, CDR2 SYDVKM, per germline. The J segment lost 2 bases and the V segment lost 5 bases, leaving 9 bases of the junction unmatched. The CDR3 loop spans 16 amino acids. CDR3 DNA sequence: TGTGCCAGCAGTCCCGGGACAGGGAGGAGCAACACTGAAGCTTTCTTT. It specifies CASSPGTGRSNTEAFF.

The chain recombines TRBV30 with TRBJ1-2; 8 bases align to TRBD1. Trimming took 8 bases from V and 4 from J; bases not matched to a gene: 9. Per the germline V gene, CDR1 is GTSNPN and CDR2 is SVGIG (reference sequence). CDR3 length: 13 residues. CDR3 residues: CAGNPGTGYGYTF. CDR3 nucleotide sequence: TGTGCCGGAAATCCCGGGACAGGCTATGGCTACACCTTC.

V and J are TRBV5-6 and TRBJ1-1, with D unclear. There are 15 residues in the CDR3. Germline CDR1 is SGHDT and CDR2 is YYEEEE. Between the trimmed V and J ends, which lost 0 bases and 0 bases, there was a span of 9 bases. DNA of the CDR3: TGTGCCAGCAGCTTGGTATCGGGGTTGAACACTGAAGCTTTCTTT. Translated, it gives CASSLVSGLNTEAFF.

This chain joins TRBV6-1 and TRBJ1-2; 7 nucleotides line up with TRBD1. The V and J ends lost 3 bases and 12 bases, in that order; junction bases with no gene match: 22. The CDR3 spans 17 residues. The germline gives CDR1 MNHNS, CDR2 SASEGT. The CDR3 region is CASSDTGQAPSLLRDTF. The CDR3 nucleotides are TGTGCCAGCAGTGATACAGGACAGGCCCCTTCATTGCTACGCGACACCTTC.

This sequence joins TRBV6-5 and TRBJ1-1, with D possibly matching TRBD1 (6 bases). CDR3 length: 15 residues. Trimming removed 2 bases from V and 4 bases from J, with 14 bases in between. Germline lookup yields CDR1 MNHEY and CDR2 SVGAGI. Written as DNA, the CDR3 is TGTGCCAGCAGTTACACCACACAGGGAGCCACTGAAGCTTTCTTT. Amino acids: CASSYTTQGATEAFF.

The J gene is TRBJ2-3, the V gene TRBV7-3, with 12 bases lining up with TRBD2. J was trimmed by 3 bases and V by 4 bases; bases with no gene match: 2. The germline V gene has CDR1 SGHTA and CDR2 FQGTGA. This CDR3 is built from 15 residues. The CDR3 region is CASSSGLAGTDTQYF. The CDR3 DNA reads as TGTGCCAGCAGCTCAGGACTAGCGGGAACAGATACGCAGTATTTT.

The chain recombines TRBV7-6 with TRBJ1-4; D uncertain. The V end was cut by 2 bases, the J end by 5 bases, with 3 bases between. The CDR3 totals 12 residues. Germline V CDR1 and CDR2: SGHVS, FNYEAQ. The CDR3 spells CASSLWNEKLFF. CDR3 bases: TGTGCCAGCAGCTTATGGAATGAAAAACTGTTTTTT.

Only one count was recorded for this clone. The V and J genes are TRBV6-5 and TRBJ1-2; 8 bases are a match to TRBD1. Germline V gene data show CDR1 as MNHEY and CDR2 as SVGAGI. With V trimmed by 4 bases and J by 4 bases, 2 bases remained unmatched. The CDR3 is 13 amino acids. The chain's CDR3 is CASSSTGVYGYTF. The CDR3 nucleotides are TGTGCCAGCAGTTCGACAGGGGTCTATGGCTACACCTTC.

This clone was observed a handful of times. This rearrangement joins TRBV21-1 to TRBJ1-5; the table names TRBD1, a call not compared with the DNA. TRBV21-1 is termed a pseudogene. CDR3 length: 15 residues. Written as DNA, the CDR3 is TGTGCCAGCAGCAGTCAGGGGTTAGGCAATCAGCCCCAGCATTTT. The encoded protein is CASSSQGLGNQPQHF.

The V call is TRBV10-3, the J call TRBJ2-7; a weak D match, TRBD2 (6 bases). The germline V gene encodes CDR1 ENHRY and CDR2 SYGVKD. The CDR3 consists of 14 residues. The V gene lost 10 bases and the J gene lost 0 bases, with 16 bases spanning the gap. CDR3 sequence: CATRWDGSSYEQYF. As DNA, the CDR3 is TGTGCCACCCGCTGGGACGGGAGCTCCTACGAGCAGTACTTC.

The rearrangement links TRBV27 to TRBJ2-5; TRBD1 or TRBD2 may be the D gene (5 bases each). Germline CDR1 reads MNHEY; CDR2 reads SMNVEV (reference sequence). The CDR3 has 13 amino acids. V was cut by 3 bases and J by 9 bases, with 14 bases left in between. The CDR3 protein is CASSLGPDQAQYF. The CDR3 nucleotides read TGTGCCAGCAGTTTGGGACCCGATCAGGCCCAGTACTTC.

This clone was recorded at least ten times. Mismatch with germline at one junction end may stem from a read error. The chain links TRBV28 to TRBJ1-1, with 10 bases lining up with TRBD1. The CDR3 spans 13 residues. Looked up from germline, CDR1 is MDHEN and CDR2 is SYDVKM. The DNA of the CDR3 is TGTGCCAGCAGTTCTTCCCGGGACAGGGGCGCGGGATTT. Translation: CASSSSRDRGAGF. Drawing the rest from reference TRBV28 and TRBJ1-1, the complete variable domain is DVKVTQSSRYLVKRTGEKVFLECVQDMDHENMFWYRQDPGLGLRLIYFSYDVKMKEKGDIPEGYSVSREKKERFSLILESASTNQTSMYLCASSSSRDRGAGFGQGTRLTVV.

The chain joins TRBV5-6 to TRBJ1-4, with 7 bases matching TRBD1. Trimming cost V 4 bases and J 8 bases; bases outside gene matches: 8. CDR3 length equals 14 residues. Germline loops: CDR1 SGHDT, CDR2 YYEEEE. CDR3 region: CASSAQGVGEKLFF. The CDR3 bases are TGTGCCAGCAGCGCGCAGGGGGTTGGGGAAAAACTGTTTTTT.

This clone was picked up one time. The J gene is TRBJ2-4, the V gene TRBV6-1; D call uncertain. Germline V lookup: CDR1 MNHNS, CDR2 SASEGT. This CDR3 comprises 14 residues. The V end was cut by 4 bases, the J end by 8 bases, with 15 bases between. The CDR3 DNA reads as TGTGCCAGCAGTGGCCCCGAAGGTTCGGACATTCAGTACTTC. It translates to CASSGPEGSDIQYF.

The rearrangement joins TRBV18 to TRBJ2-7, with 8 bases lining up with TRBD1. The CDR3 totals 15 residues. The trim removed 3 bases at V and 4 bases at J, leaving 8 bases unmatched. Germline CDR1 reads KGHSH; CDR2 reads LQKENI. DNA of the CDR3: TGTGCCAGCTCACCGGGGGACAGGTCTATATACGAGCAGTACTTC. As protein: CASSPGDRSIYEQYF.

There are a few counts of this clone. This chain links TRBV6-1 with TRBJ2-2; no definite D call. The CDR3 totals 14 residues. Trimming left V 11 bases short and J 6 bases short, with 19 bases between. Germline lookup yields CDR1 MNHNS and CDR2 SASEGT. The CDR3 protein is CAVLWGRGPGELFF. In DNA form, the CDR3 reads TGTGCCGTACTCTGGGGTCGTGGGCCCGGGGAGCTGTTTTTT.

The gene calls are TRBV30 and TRBJ2-7; the match to TRBD2 covers 11 bases. Germline V gene lookup returns CDR1 GTSNPN and CDR2 SVGIG (reference sequence). This CDR3 contains 14 residues. V lost 5 bases, J lost 3 bases, and 6 bases stayed unmatched. The CDR3 here is CAWDRGLAGYEQYF. CDR3 nucleotides: TGTGCCTGGGACCGAGGACTAGCGGGCTACGAGCAGTACTTC.

About this clone: A far larger clone lies a single base away; this is likely a read error. V usage is TRBV18 and J usage is TRBJ1-1; D unresolved. The CDR3 consists of 13 residues. Per germline, CDR1 KGHSH and CDR2 LQKENI. This chain's CDR3 is CASSLYMWTEASF. The CDR3 region has the DNA TGTGCCAGCTCATTATACATGTGGACTGAAGCTTCCTTT.

This rearrangement joins TRBV7-3 to TRBJ2-2; D possibly corresponds to TRBD2 (6 bases). The germline gives CDR1 SGHTA, CDR2 FQGTGA. Trimming cost V 5 bases and J 8 bases, with 15 bases left between them. This CDR3 region has 14 residues. CDR3 coding DNA: TGTGCCAGCAGCCCATCGAGGCTAGCGGGGGAGCTGTTTTTT. Encoded protein: CASSPSRLAGELFF. Together with reference TRBV7-3 and TRBJ2-2, the CDR3 gives the full variable domain: GAGVSQTPSNKVTEKGKYVELRCDPISGHTALYWYRQSLGQGPEFLIYFQGTGAADDSGLPNDRFFAVRPEGSVSTLKIQRTERGDSAVYLCASSPSRLAGELFFGEGSRLTVL.